Following are 10 T cell receptor beta chains from one sample sequenced in a study of human T cells and chemical hapten exposure. Time point reported: patch test 1, 2 weeks after DPC sensitization. This sample's treatment: therapeutic diphenylcyclopropenone sensitization with weekly scalp DPC. Each CDR3 protein is one row after TCRdb ran MiXCR on the RACE reads. This table holds roughly 360,000 distinct CDR3 sequences, roughly 4.8% found once. The sequencing used whole blood, collected in connection with sensitization to the hapten diphenylcyclopropenone (DPC). Receptors were obtained from a woman in her fifties or sixties with alopecia areata. Some clones in this sample may be carry-over from other donors' samples.

This clonotype showed up just a few times. The chain links TRBV5-1 to TRBJ1-3, with 8 bases aligning to TRBD1. This CDR3 is 16 amino acids long. Trimming took 4 bases from V and 8 from J; bases not matched to a gene: 14. CDR1 and CDR2 from the germline V gene are SGHRS and YFSETQ. CDR3 nucleotides: TGCGCCAGCAGCCATGGACAGGGTCTTTTAGGGGACACCATATATTTT. This gives the protein CASSHGQGLLGDTIYF.

This clonotype showed up many times. The chain combines TRBV7-6 with TRBJ2-5, with D unclear. The V and J ends lost 6 bases and 5 bases respectively, with 10 bases between them. This CDR3 has 12 amino acids. Germline CDR1 and CDR2: SGHVS and FNYEAQ. The CDR3 sequence: CASRHLNETQYF. DNA for the CDR3: TGTGCCAGCAGACACCTCAATGAGACCCAGTACTTC. Variable domain in full (rest from reference TRBV7-6 and TRBJ2-5): GAGVSQSPRYKVTKRGQDVALRCDPISGHVSLYWYRQALGQGPEFLTYFNYEAQQDKSGLPNDRFSAERPEGSISTLTIQRTEQRDSAMYRCASRHLNETQYFGPGTRLLVL.

This clonotype was counted between two and nine times. The CDR3 DNA reads TGTGCCAGTAGTGCCCAGCCGTCTAGCACAGATACGCAGTATTTT. Translated, it gives CASSAQPSSTDTQYF. V and J are TRBV19 and TRBJ2-3; D not certain. Trimming removed 5 bases at V and 0 bases at J, with 12 bases between. The CDR3 runs to 15 residues. Germline CDR1 and CDR2: LNHDA and SQIVND (reference sequence).

This chain connects TRBV2 to TRBJ2-7, with 7 bases fitting TRBD1. CDR1 is SNHLY and CDR2 is FYNNEI in the germline V gene. This CDR3 spans 13 amino acids. The V and J ends lost 10 bases and 2 bases, in that order; junction bases with no gene match: 8. CDR3 protein: CATRGQAAYEQYF. The CDR3 region has the DNA TGTGCCACACGAGGACAGGCCGCCTACGAGCAGTACTTC. Using reference TRBV2 and TRBJ2-7 for the parts outside the CDR3, the full variable domain is EPEVTQTPSHQVTQMGQEVILRCVPISNHLYFYWYRQILGQKVEFLVSFYNNEISEKSEIFDDQFSVERPDGSNFTLKIRSTKLEDSAMYFCATRGQAAYEQYFGPGTRLTVT.

The table lists this clonotype with many counts. V is TRBV6-5 and J is TRBJ2-2; tentatively, D is TRBD1 (6 bases). The CDR3 extends over 14 amino acids. The germline gives CDR1 MNHEY, CDR2 SVGAGI. V lost 7 bases and J 4 bases, leaving 13 bases between the germline ends. CDR3 loop: CASTSNRVTGELFF. CDR3 nucleotides: TGTGCCAGCACTTCGAACAGGGTCACCGGGGAGCTGTTTTTT.

This chain uses TRBV12-5 with TRBJ2-3; D may be TRBD1 (5 bases). The CDR3 consists of 17 residues. With 3 bases removed from V and 0 bases from J, the gap between germline ends came to 16 bases. Germline CDR1 LGHNT, CDR2 FRNRAP. In DNA form, the CDR3 reads TGTGCTAGTGGTTTCCTATTACAGGACACTAGCACAGATACGCAGTATTTT. It is translated as CASGFLLQDTSTDTQYF.

This clonotype was found many times. This rearrangement joins TRBV5-1 to TRBJ2-7; D is unresolved. Germline loops: CDR1 SGHRS, CDR2 YFSETQ. The CDR3 loop spans 12 amino acids. Trimming took 1 base from V and 5 from J, leaving 7 bases between them. DNA of the CDR3: TGCGCCAGCAGCTTGAATCTAAACGAGCAGTACTTC. As protein: CASSLNLNEQYF.

V is TRBV6-1 and J is TRBJ1-5; D not certain. Germline V gene data show CDR1 as MNHNS and CDR2 as SASEGT. This CDR3 region has 15 residues. Trimming left V 4 bases short and J 2 bases short, with 12 bases between. This CDR3 reads CASSGRAEGNQPQHF. The CDR3 nucleotides read TGTGCCAGCAGTGGGAGGGCGGAGGGCAATCAGCCCCAGCATTTT.

As for this clonotype: One end of the junction is discordant with germline, which a read error may explain. V usage is TRBV5-8 and J usage is TRBJ1-5, with a possible D match to TRBD1 (5 bases). Looked up from germline, CDR1 is SGHTS and CDR2 is YDEGEE. The CDR3 is 16 residues long. CDR3 residues: CASSPISWGNNQTQHF. The DNA for the CDR3 is TGTGCCAGCAGCCCAATTTCGTGGGGCAACAATCAGACCCAGCATTTT.

This clonotype has a count of ten or more. This chain connects TRBV12-3 or TRBV12-4 to TRBJ1-2; D not resolved. The CDR3 contains 13 residues. V lost 5 bases to trimming and J lost 0 bases, with 7 bases between them. CDR3 bases: TGTGCCAGCAGTCCGACACCTAACTATGGCTACACCTTC. The encoded protein is CASSPTPNYGYTF.